The 16 T cell receptor beta chains reported below all come from one sample, sequenced in a study of Graves' ophthalmopathy and Graves' hyperthyroidism. Investigators amplified TCR beta CDR3 regions from RNA transcripts. HTBI primers served in a first-round RT-PCR, which a second-round multiplex PCR followed. Via MiXCR, TCRdb re-called the multiplex PCR reads, giving one row per CDR3 protein. Here the sample spans about 740,000 distinct CDR3 sequences, roughly two fifths being singletons. Sequences were obtained from peripheral blood. Receptor source: an adult man with Graves' ophthalmopathy.

This clonotype was observed many times. This rearrangement joins TRBV19 to TRBJ1-6, with TRBD1 as a possible D gene (6 bases). Trimming pared 3 bases from V and 7 bases from J, leaving 13 bases between. Germline V CDR1 and CDR2: LNHDA, SQIVND (reference sequence). The CDR3 is 15 amino acids. The CDR3 nucleotides are TGTGCCAGTAGTATGGAGGACAGCCCGAATTCACCCCTCCACTTT. Its protein product is CASSMEDSPNSPLHF.

This chain joins TRBV7-9 and TRBJ2-5; D perhaps matches TRBD2 (5 bases). The CDR3 is made up of 15 amino acids. Germline CDR1 and CDR2: SEHNR and FQNEAQ (reference sequence). Between the trimmed V and J ends, which lost 0 bases and 4 bases, there was a span of 12 bases. In nucleotides, the CDR3 is TGTGCCAGCAGCTTAGCCCGACTACGGGTAGAGACCCAGTACTTC. Translation gives CASSLARLRVETQYF. Full variable domain (missing parts from reference TRBV7-9 and TRBJ2-5): DTGVSQNPRHKITKRGQNVTFRCDPISEHNRLYWYRQTLGQGPEFLTYFQNEAQLEKSRLLSDRFSAERPKGSFSTLEIQRTEQGDSAMYLCASSLARLRVETQYFGPGTRLLVL.

A remark on this clonotype: This may come from a read error, since a much larger clone is one base off. The CDR3 does not close with the conserved phenylalanine or tryptophan, likely indicating a read error. The genes are TRBV2 and TRBJ2-7; D not resolved. CDR3 length equals 14 residues. In germline, CDR1 is SNHLY, CDR2 FYNNEI. The CDR3 region has the DNA TGTGCCACCAGTGATTCCGCGGACTCCTACGAGCAGTACTGC. As protein: CATSDSADSYEQYC.

This clonotype was recorded at least ten times. The CDR3 loop is CASSVGFTGGYTF. The CDR3 coding sequence is TGTGCCAGCTCCGTGGGGTTCACGGGTGGCTACACCTTC. The rearrangement joins TRBV13 to TRBJ1-2; no clear D. V lost 8 bases and J lost 7, with 17 bases in between. The length of the CDR3 is 13 residues. CDR1 is PRHDT and CDR2 is FYEKMQ in the germline V gene (reference sequence).

The V and J genes are TRBV10-3 and TRBJ1-4; D not resolved. This CDR3 region has 16 residues. V shed 2 bases and J shed 8 bases, with 18 bases lying between them. The germline CDR1 and CDR2 sequences are ENHRY and SYGVKD. The CDR3 DNA sequence: TGTGCCATCAGTGAGCCACGGTGGCGGCTTAGGGAAAAACTGTTTTTT. This codes for CAISEPRWRLREKLFF.

V and J are TRBV7-2 and TRBJ1-4; 7 bases are a match to TRBD1. The CDR3 has 16 residues. From germline, CDR1 is SGHTA and CDR2 FQGNSA. The V segment lost 4 bases and the J segment 5 bases; nucleotides outside the gene matches: 10. The CDR3 loop is CASSSTGSSYNEKLFF. Here the CDR3 DNA reads TGTGCCAGCAGCTCGACAGGGAGCTCCTACAATGAAAAACTGTTTTTT.

Here the CDR3 reads CASRGHPYEQYF. The CDR3 coding sequence is TGTGCCAGCAGGGGGCACCCCTACGAGCAGTACTTC. This sequence joins TRBV7-8 and TRBJ2-7; a weak D match, TRBD1 (5 bases). CDR3 length: 12 amino acids. V was pared by 6 bases and J by 2 bases, with 8 bases between. Germline V gene lookup returns CDR1 SGHVS and CDR2 FQNEAQ.

The rearrangement uses TRBV6-1 and TRBJ1-5; the D is unclear. Germline-derived CDR1 and CDR2 are MNHNS and SASEGT. The CDR3 runs 15 residues. Trimming shortened V by 6 bases and J by 4 bases, and 16 bases separated the two germline ends. The CDR3 DNA reads as TGTGCCAGCAGCCGAAACAGTATGTATAATCAGCCCCAGCATTTT. As protein: CASSRNSMYNQPQHF.

A note on this clonotype: A junction boundary mismatches the germline segment, possibly from a read error. This chain joins TRBV4-3 and TRBJ2-2, with 11 nucleotides matching TRBD1. The CDR3 length is 15 residues. Germline CDR1 and CDR2: LGHNA and YSLEER. The CDR3 protein is CASSQDDRGTGGLFF. The DNA of the CDR3 is TGCGCCAGCAGCCAAGATGATCGAGGGACAGGGGGGCTGTTTTTT.

The J gene is TRBJ1-1, the V gene TRBV29-1; TRBD1 aligns across 7 bases. Trimming took 4 bases from V and 5 from J; bases not matched to a gene: 10. The CDR3 loop spans 14 amino acids. Germline V gene sequence: CDR1 SQVTM, CDR2 ANQGSEA. In DNA, the CDR3 is TGCAGCGTTGTAACAGGGGCGAGCGGGACTGAAGCTTTCTTT. It specifies CSVVTGASGTEAFF.

V gene TRBV19 combines with J gene TRBJ1-2, with D possibly TRBD1 on 5 matching bases. This CDR3 comprises 16 residues. V lost 0 bases and J 3 bases, leaving 14 bases between the germline ends. Germline V gene data show CDR1 as LNHDA and CDR2 as SQIVND (reference sequence). CDR3 region: CASSIEGTPADYGYTF. The DNA for the CDR3 is TGTGCCAGTAGTATAGAAGGGACCCCGGCGGACTATGGCTACACCTTC. The full variable domain, completed using reference TRBV19 and TRBJ1-2, is DGGITQSPKYLFRKEGQNVTLSCEQNLNHDAMYWYRQDPGQGLRLIYYSQIVNDFQKGDIAEGYSVSREKKESFPLTVTSAQKNPTAFYLCASSIEGTPADYGYTFGSGTRLTVV.

In its sample, this clonotype was seen a few times. The V call is TRBV7-9, the J call TRBJ2-7, with 8 nucleotides matching TRBD2. From germline, CDR1 is SEHNR and CDR2 FQNEAQ (reference sequence). V was pared by 5 bases and J by 6 bases, with 24 bases of the junction left unmatched. The CDR3 contains 19 residues. CDR3 protein: CASSGPRALTTGAGGEQYF. The DNA of the CDR3 is TGTGCCAGCAGCGGACCCCGCGCACTGACGACTGGGGCGGGGGGCGAGCAGTACTTC.

The chain recombines TRBV19 with TRBJ2-2, with 9 bases that match TRBD1. CDR3 length equals 15 residues. CDR1 is LNHDA and CDR2 is SQIVND in the germline V gene (reference sequence). The junction had 8 bases not matched to a gene; V was cut back by 6 bases and J by 6 bases. CDR3 DNA: TGTGCCAGTAGGGACGGGACAGGGATTGCCGGGGAGCTGTTTTTT. Translated: CASRDGTGIAGELFF.

V gene TRBV29-1 combines with J gene TRBJ1-2; a weak D match, TRBD1 (6 bases). Germline CDR1 reads SQVTM; CDR2 reads ANQGSEA. The CDR3 length is 12 residues. Trimming removed 6 bases at V and 8 bases at J, with 16 bases between. In nucleotides, the CDR3 is TGCAGCGTCATCGCCACAGGGTTAGGCTACACCTTC. It is translated as CSVIATGLGYTF.

The J gene is TRBJ2-7, the V gene TRBV20-1, with 8 bases aligning to TRBD1. Trimming took 0 bases from V and 6 from J; bases not matched to a gene: 10. The V gene's germline CDR1 is DFQATT and CDR2 SNEGSKA (reference sequence). This CDR3 contains 15 residues. CDR3 nucleotides: TGCAGTGCTAGAGATGGGAGACAGGGGAAACCCGAGCAGTACTTC. Protein: CSARDGRQGKPEQYF.

This clonotype has more than one count but fewer than ten. J is TRBJ1-2 and V is TRBV19, with TRBD1 matching 8 bases. Trimming cost V 4 bases and J 5 bases; bases outside gene matches: 15. The CDR3 is 17 amino acids. In germline, CDR1 is LNHDA, CDR2 SQIVND (reference sequence). CDR3 amino acids: CASSTLTDRAASYGYTF. Here the CDR3 DNA reads TGTGCCAGTAGTACACTAACGGACAGGGCGGCGTCATATGGCTACACCTTC.